This is a list of T cell receptor beta chains from one sample in a study of cytomegalovirus exposure and HLA in healthy donors. Sequencing was performed with immunoSEQ multiplex PCR; in TCRdb, only in-frame clones are kept and a portion is missing. The repertoire holds some 150,000 clones, with around 75% as singletons. Sequencing used PBMCs. The receptors originated from a woman aged 25 to 39 in good health and CMV-seronegative. Both conserved end residues are part of each CDR3. The order of the fields is V gene, J gene, clone size, D gene, CDR3 DNA, CDR3 protein. A D gene is named only where the DNA matches it firmly. Rows may omit the clone size; those that give it use once, few, many or a size class.

TRBV2	TRBJ2-3	once	TRBD1	TGTGCCAGCAGACGGGACAGGAGCACAGATACGCAGTATTTT	CASRRDRSTDTQYF
TRBV5-6	TRBJ1-5	medium-sized	TRBD1	TGTGCCAGCAGCCACCAGGGGGCAGGTCAGCCCCAGCATTTT	CASSHQGAGQPQHF
TRBV7-9	TRBJ2-1	NA	TRBD2	TGTGCCAGCAGCTTAGCGGGACTAGCGGGAGCTATCTCCTACAATGAGCAGTTCTTC	CASSLAGLAGAISYNEQFF
TRBV5-1	TRBJ2-3	NA	NA	TGCGCCAGCAGCTTGGAGTCGGGTTCCACAGATACGCAGTATTTT	CASSLESGSTDTQYF
TRBV19	TRBJ1-1	few	TRBD1	TGTGCCAGTAGACAAAGGGGACAGGGACTAAACACTGAAGCTTTCTTT	CASRQRGQGLNTEAFF
TRBV28	TRBJ2-2	NA	NA	TGTGCCGGAAATCCAGGGGGGTATTTACAGGACACCGGGGAGCTGTTTTTT	CAGNPGGYLQDTGELFF
TRBV29-1	TRBJ1-5	NA	TRBD1	TGCAGCGTTGAATCTGGACAGGGGGATCAGCCCCAGCATTTT	CSVESGQGDQPQHF
TRBV7-2	TRBJ1-1	NA	NA	TGTGCCAGCAGCCCAGGGAGGGGAATTCCGGCTTTCTTT	CASSPGRGIPAFF
TRBV4-3	TRBJ1-4	NA	TRBD1	TGCGCCAGCAGCCAAGAACTACGACAGGGGAGTGAAAAACTGTTTTTT	CASSQELRQGSEKLFF
TRBV2	TRBJ2-7	NA	NA	TGTGCCAGCAGTGAGGGGGCCGAGCAGTACTTC	CASSEGAEQYF
TRBV28	TRBJ1-5	NA	NA	TGTGCCAGCAGTCCCACAGGGAGAGATAGCAATCAGCCCCAGCATTTT	CASSPTGRDSNQPQHF
TRBV29-1	TRBJ2-1	NA	NA	TGCAGCGTTCGAACCATAGAAATCCGGGGGGCCTCCTACAATGAGCAGTTCTTC	CSVRTIEIRGASYNEQFF
TRBV11-2	TRBJ2-1	NA	NA	TGTGCCAGCAGGCCGAGAGGTGCTGCTTACAATGAGCAGTTCTTC	CASRPRGAAYNEQFF
TRBV7-8	TRBJ2-1	NA	NA	TGTGCCAGCAGCACGGTGCTGGTAGAGGGCAATGAGCAGTTCTTC	CASSTVLVEGNEQFF
TRBV27	TRBJ1-2	NA	NA	TGTGCCAGCAGGATATCGACGAATCGGGAAGGCTACACCTTC	CASRISTNREGYTF
TRBV27	TRBJ2-7	NA	TRBD1	TGTGCCAGCAGTCCGACGGACAGGGGGTTCACCTACGAGCAGTACTTC	CASSPTDRGFTYEQYF
TRBV18	TRBJ2-7	NA	TRBD1	TGTGCCAGCTCACCAACCGAGACAGGGGGAACGGGCGAGCAGTACTTC	CASSPTETGGTGEQYF
TRBV2	TRBJ1-5	NA	NA	TGTGCCAGCAGAACGGGAGCTAATAGCAATCAGCCCCAGCATTTT	CASRTGANSNQPQHF
TRBV7-9	TRBJ2-2	NA	NA	TGTGCCAGCACCACCTCCCTAGCGTGGGACACCGGGGAGCTGTTTTTT	CASTTSLAWDTGELFF
TRBV5-6	TRBJ2-4	few	TRBD1	TGTGCCAGCAGCTCGGGGACAGGGCTGGCCAAAAACATTCAGTACTTC	CASSSGTGLAKNIQYF
TRBV10-3	TRBJ2-5	NA	NA	TGTGCCATCAGGGAGGATTCAGAAGAGACCCAGTACTTC	CAIREDSEETQYF
TRBV7-3	TRBJ2-3	NA	TRBD2	TGTGCCAGCAGCTCTATAGCGGGGGGGGTGTCGGATACGCAGTATTTT	CASSSIAGGVSDTQYF
TRBV28	TRBJ2-3	NA	TRBD2	TGTGCCAGCAGCTCCCCTCTCGCTAGCGGAAGCACAGATACGCAGTATTTT	CASSSPLASGSTDTQYF
TRBV7-3	TRBJ2-2	NA	TRBD2	TGTGCCAGCAGCTTGGAGGGAGGGGCCGGGGAGCTGTTTTTT	CASSLEGGAGELFF
TRBV5-1	TRBJ2-1	NA	TRBD1	TGCGCCAGCAGCTTGCCTGGACAGGGGGCTTCTGAGCAGTTCTTC	CASSLPGQGASEQFF
TRBV5-1	TRBJ2-7	NA	TRBD1	TGCGCCAGCAGCTTGGGACAGGGGTTATTAAGGTACGAGCAGTACTTC	CASSLGQGLLRYEQYF
TRBV5-4	TRBJ2-5	once	TRBD2	TGTGCCAGCAGCAGCAGGACTAGCGGGGAAGGAGAGACCCAGTACTTC	CASSSRTSGEGETQYF
TRBV19	TRBJ2-1	NA	TRBD2	TGTGCCAGTAGACGGGCGGGAGCCAATGAGCAGTTCTTC	CASRRAGANEQFF
TRBV7-9	TRBJ1-1	few	TRBD1	TGTGCCAGCAGCTTAAAACAGGGGGCGGGAAGGAACACTGAAGCTTTCTTT	CASSLKQGAGRNTEAFF
TRBV2	TRBJ2-3	NA	TRBD1	TGTGCCAGCTGGGGACAGGTCGGCACAGATACGCAGTATTTT	CASWGQVGTDTQYF
TRBV25-1	TRBJ2-5	NA	NA	TGTGCCAGCAGTGAATGGGGGCAGGCGCAAGAGACCCAGTACTTC	CASSEWGQAQETQYF
TRBV14	TRBJ2-5	NA	TRBD2	TGTGCCAGCAGTTACACTAGCGGGAGGACAGGAGAGACCCAGTACTTC	CASSYTSGRTGETQYF
TRBV5-4	TRBJ1-2	NA	TRBD1	TGTGCCTCTAAGGGAGGCGCAGGGGGTTATGGCTACACCTTC	CASKGGAGGYGYTF
TRBV7-2	TRBJ1-4	NA	NA	TGTGCCAGCAGCTTAGGGGGGGCTAATGAAAAACTGTTTTTT	CASSLGGANEKLFF
TRBV5-1	TRBJ2-7	NA	TRBD2	TGCGCCAGCAGTCAATTAGCGGGAAGAATCTACGAGCAGTACTTC	CASSQLAGRIYEQYF
TRBV16	TRBJ1-1	NA	NA	TGTGCCAGCAGCCAATCGATTCAGGTGGGCACTGAAGCTTTCTTT	CASSQSIQVGTEAFF
TRBV18	TRBJ2-5	NA	NA	TGTGCCAGCTCACCGGAGTCCTCAGCTTCTGAGACCCAGTACTTC	CASSPESSASETQYF